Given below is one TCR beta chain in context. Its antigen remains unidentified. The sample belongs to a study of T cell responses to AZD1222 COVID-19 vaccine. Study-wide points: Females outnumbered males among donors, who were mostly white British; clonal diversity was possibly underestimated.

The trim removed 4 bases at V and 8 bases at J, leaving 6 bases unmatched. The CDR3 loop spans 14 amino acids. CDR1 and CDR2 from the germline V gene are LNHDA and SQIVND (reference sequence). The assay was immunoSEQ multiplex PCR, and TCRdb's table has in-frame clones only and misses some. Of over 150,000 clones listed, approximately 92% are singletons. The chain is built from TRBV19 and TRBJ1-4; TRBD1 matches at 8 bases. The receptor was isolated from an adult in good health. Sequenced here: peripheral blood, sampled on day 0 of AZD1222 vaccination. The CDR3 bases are TGTGCCAGTAGTAGCGGACAGGGTGACGAAAAACTGTTTTTT. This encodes CASSSGQGDEKLFF. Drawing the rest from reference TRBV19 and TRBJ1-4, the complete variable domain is DGGITQSPKYLFRKEGQNVTLSCEQNLNHDAMYWYRQDPGQGLRLIYYSQIVNDFQKGDIAEGYSVSREKKESFPLTVTSAQKNPTAFYLCASSSGQGDEKLFFGSGTQLSVL.